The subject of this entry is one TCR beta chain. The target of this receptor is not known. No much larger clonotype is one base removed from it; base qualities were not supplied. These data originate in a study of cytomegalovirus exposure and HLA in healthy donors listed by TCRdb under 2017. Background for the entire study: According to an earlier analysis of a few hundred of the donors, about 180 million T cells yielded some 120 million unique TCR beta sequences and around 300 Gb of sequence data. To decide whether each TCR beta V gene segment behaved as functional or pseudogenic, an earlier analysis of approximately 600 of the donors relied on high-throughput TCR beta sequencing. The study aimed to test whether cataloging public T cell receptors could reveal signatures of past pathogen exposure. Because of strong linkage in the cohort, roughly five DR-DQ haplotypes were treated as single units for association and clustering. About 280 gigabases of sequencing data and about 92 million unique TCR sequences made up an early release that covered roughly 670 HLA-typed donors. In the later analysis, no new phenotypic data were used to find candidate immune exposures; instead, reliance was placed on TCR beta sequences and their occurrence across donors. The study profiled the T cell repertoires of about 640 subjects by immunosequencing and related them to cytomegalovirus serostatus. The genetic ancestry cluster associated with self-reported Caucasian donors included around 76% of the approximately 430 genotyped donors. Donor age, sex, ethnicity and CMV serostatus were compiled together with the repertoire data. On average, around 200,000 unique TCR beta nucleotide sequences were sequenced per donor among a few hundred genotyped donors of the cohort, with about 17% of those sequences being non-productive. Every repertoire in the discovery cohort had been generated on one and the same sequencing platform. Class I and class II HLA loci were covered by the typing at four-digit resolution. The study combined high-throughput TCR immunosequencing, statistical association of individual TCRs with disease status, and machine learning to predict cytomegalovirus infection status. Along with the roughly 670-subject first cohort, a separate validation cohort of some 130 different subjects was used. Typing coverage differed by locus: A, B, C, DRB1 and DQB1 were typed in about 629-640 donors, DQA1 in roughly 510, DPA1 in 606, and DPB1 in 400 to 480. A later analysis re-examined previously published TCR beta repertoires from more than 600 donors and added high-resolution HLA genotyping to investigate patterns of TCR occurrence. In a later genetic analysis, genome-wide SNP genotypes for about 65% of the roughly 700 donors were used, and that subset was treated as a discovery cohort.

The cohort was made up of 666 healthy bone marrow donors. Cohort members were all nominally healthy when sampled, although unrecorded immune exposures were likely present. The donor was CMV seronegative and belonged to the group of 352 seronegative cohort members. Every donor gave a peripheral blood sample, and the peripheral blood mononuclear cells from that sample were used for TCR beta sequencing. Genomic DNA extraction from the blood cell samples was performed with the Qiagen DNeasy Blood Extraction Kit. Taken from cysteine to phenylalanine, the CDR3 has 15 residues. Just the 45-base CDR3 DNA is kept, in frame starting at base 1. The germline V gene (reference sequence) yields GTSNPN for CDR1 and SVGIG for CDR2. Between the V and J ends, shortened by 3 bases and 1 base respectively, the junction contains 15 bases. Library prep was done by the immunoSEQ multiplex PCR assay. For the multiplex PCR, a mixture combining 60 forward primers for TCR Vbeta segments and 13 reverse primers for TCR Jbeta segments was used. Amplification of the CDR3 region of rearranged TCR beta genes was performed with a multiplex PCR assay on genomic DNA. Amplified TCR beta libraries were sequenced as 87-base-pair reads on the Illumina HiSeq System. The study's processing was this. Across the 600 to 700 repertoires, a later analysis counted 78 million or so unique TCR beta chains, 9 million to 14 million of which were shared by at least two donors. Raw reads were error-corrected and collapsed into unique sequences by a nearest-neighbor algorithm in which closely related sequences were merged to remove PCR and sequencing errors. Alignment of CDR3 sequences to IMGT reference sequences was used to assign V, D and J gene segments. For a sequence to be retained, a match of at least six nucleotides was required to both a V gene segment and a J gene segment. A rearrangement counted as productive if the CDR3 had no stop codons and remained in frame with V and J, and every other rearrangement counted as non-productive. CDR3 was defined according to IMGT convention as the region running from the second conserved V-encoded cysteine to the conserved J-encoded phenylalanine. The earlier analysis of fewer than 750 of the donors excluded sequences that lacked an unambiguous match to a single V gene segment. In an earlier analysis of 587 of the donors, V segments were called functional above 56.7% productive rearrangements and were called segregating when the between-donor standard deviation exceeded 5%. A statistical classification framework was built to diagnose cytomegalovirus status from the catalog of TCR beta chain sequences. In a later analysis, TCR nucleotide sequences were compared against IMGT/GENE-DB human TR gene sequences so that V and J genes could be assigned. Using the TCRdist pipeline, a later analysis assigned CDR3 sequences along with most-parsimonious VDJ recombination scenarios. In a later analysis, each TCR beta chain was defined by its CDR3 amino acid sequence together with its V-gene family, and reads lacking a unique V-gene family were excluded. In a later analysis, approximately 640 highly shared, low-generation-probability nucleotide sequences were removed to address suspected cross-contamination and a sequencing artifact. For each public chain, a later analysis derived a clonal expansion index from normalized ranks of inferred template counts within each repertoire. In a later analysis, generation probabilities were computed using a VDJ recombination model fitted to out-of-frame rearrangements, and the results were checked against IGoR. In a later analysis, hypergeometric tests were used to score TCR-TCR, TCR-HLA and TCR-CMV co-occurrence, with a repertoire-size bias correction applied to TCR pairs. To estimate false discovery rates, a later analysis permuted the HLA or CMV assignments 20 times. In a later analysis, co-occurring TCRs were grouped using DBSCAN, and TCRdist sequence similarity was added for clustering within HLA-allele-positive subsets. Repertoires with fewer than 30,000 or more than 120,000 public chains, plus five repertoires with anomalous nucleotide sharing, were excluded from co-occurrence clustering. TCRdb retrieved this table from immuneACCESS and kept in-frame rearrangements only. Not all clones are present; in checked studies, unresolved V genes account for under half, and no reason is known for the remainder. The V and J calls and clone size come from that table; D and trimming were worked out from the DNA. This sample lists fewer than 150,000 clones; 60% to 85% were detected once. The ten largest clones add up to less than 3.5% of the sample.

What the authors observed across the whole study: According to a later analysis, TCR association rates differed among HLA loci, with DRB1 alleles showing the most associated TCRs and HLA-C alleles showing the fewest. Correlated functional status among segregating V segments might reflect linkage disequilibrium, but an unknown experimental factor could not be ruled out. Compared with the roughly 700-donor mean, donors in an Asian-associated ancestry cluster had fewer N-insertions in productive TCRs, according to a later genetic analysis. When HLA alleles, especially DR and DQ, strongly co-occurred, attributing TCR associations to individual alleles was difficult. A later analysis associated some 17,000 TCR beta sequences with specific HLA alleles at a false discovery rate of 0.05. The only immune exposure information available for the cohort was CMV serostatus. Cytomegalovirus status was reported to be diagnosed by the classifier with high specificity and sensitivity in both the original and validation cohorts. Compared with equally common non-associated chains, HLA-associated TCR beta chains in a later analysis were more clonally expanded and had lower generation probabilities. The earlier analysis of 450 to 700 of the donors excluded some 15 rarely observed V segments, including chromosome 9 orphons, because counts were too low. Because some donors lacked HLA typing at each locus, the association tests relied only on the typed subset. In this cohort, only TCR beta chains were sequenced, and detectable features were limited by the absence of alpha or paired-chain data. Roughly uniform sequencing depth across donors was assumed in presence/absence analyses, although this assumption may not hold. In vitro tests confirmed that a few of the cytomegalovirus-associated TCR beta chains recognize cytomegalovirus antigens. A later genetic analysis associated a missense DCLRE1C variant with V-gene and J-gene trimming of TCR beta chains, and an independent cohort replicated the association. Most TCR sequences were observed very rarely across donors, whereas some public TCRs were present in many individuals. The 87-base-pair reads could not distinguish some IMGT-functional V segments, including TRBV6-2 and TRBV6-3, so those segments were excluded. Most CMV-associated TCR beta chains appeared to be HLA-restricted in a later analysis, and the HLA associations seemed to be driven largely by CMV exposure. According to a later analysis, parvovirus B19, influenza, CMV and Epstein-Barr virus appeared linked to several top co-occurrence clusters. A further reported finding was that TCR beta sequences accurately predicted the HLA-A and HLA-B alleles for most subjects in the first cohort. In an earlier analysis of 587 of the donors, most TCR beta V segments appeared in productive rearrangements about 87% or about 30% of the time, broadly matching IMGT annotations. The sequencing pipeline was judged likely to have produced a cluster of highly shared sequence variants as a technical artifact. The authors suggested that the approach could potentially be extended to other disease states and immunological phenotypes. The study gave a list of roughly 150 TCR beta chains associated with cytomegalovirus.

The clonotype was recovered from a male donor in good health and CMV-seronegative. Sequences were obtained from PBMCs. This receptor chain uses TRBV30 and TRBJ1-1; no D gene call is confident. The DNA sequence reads TGTGCCTGGAGGGCCAGGACGGGAGAGAACACTGAAGCTTTCTTT. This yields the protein CAWRARTGENTEAFF.